This T cell receptor beta chain was sequenced in a study of blood T cell repertoires in COVID-19. Data came from immunoSEQ multiplex PCR; TCRdb stores just in-frame clones and leaves some out. The sample has approximately 110,000 clones, roughly 80% seen once. This CDR3 region has 15 residues. V dropped 5 bases and J dropped 4; count of bases not matched to a gene: 8. Germline V lookup: CDR1 WNHNN, CDR2 SYGVQD (reference sequence). Sample: peripheral blood. The chain uses TRBV10-1 and TRBJ2-3; 8 bases align to TRBD1. The source is a man aged 45-65 years with acute or convalescent COVID-19. CDR3 protein: CASSTRQGKADTQYF. The CDR3 DNA sequence: TGCGCCAGCAGTACCCGACAGGGGAAGGCAGATACGCAGTATTTT.